The 29 T cell receptor beta chains below come from one sample, sequenced in a study of T cells in Graves' hyperthyroidism and ophthalmopathy. What was amplified from RNA transcripts were TCR beta CDR3 regions. First-round RT-PCR with HTBI primers amplified the TCR CDR3 region. TCRdb called the multiplex PCR reads again in MiXCR, with one record for every CDR3 protein. The sample includes 530,000 or so distinct CDR3 sequences, roughly a sixth of them seen just once. Sequencing was done on a sample of blood. These receptors all stem from a woman between 18 and 29 years old with Graves' ophthalmopathy.

V gene TRBV29-1 combines with J gene TRBJ2-7; D is undetermined. The CDR3 spans 14 residues. V was trimmed by 3 bases and J by 5 bases, leaving 17 bases between them. Germline assignment: CDR1 SQVTM and CDR2 ANQGSEA. DNA for the CDR3: TGCAGCGTTGATTTGAATTCCTACTCAGACGAGCAGTACTTC. Translated, it gives CSVDLNSYSDEQYF.

This clonotype has more than one count but fewer than ten. V usage is TRBV18 and J usage is TRBJ1-2, with unresolved D. This CDR3 is 13 amino acids long. The germline CDR1 and CDR2 sequences are KGHSH and LQKENI. The V gene lost 3 bases and the J gene lost 6 bases, with 11 bases spanning the gap. In DNA, the CDR3 is TGTGCCAGCTCACCGGGCAACCCTAATGGCTACACCTTC. It translates to CASSPGNPNGYTF.

J is TRBJ2-3 and V is TRBV5-1; perhaps D is TRBD1 or TRBD2 (5 bases each). CDR3 length: 16 amino acids. Deletions cut 0 bases from V and 2 bases from J, with 13 bases between. The germline CDR1 and CDR2 sequences are SGHRS and YFSETQ. In DNA, the CDR3 is TGCGCCAGCAGCTTGGAGGTGGGACGGGACACAGATACGCAGTATTTT. Protein sequence: CASSLEVGRDTDTQYF.

The rearrangement uses TRBV19 and TRBJ1-5; unclear D gene. This CDR3 comprises 18 residues. The germline gives CDR1 LNHDA, CDR2 SQIVND (reference sequence). V lost 3 bases and J 0 bases, leaving 18 bases between the germline ends. For the CDR3, the DNA is TGTGCCAGTAGTATCGGACTGGAAGAGGGTTATAGCAATCAGCCCCAGCATTTT. Its translation is CASSIGLEEGYSNQPQHF. The full variable domain, rest sourced from reference TRBV19 and TRBJ1-5, is DGGITQSPKYLFRKEGQNVTLSCEQNLNHDAMYWYRQDPGQGLRLIYYSQIVNDFQKGDIAEGYSVSREKKESFPLTVTSAQKNPTAFYLCASSIGLEEGYSNQPQHFGDGTRLSIL.

This clonotype was counted many times. The rearrangement links TRBV2 to TRBJ1-4, with 7 bases aligning to TRBD1. This CDR3 comprises 14 residues. V gave up 6 bases and J gave up 8 bases; unmatched junction bases: 9. From germline, CDR1 is SNHLY and CDR2 FYNNEI. DNA for the CDR3: TGTGCCAGCAGGCAAGACAGGGTTGGGGAAAAACTGTTTTTT. This translates into CASRQDRVGEKLFF. The whole variable domain, remainder taken from reference TRBV2 and TRBJ1-4, is EPEVTQTPSHQVTQMGQEVILRCVPISNHLYFYWYRQILGQKVEFLVSFYNNEISEKSEIFDDQFSVERPDGSNFTLKIRSTKLEDSAMYFCASRQDRVGEKLFFGSGTQLSVL.

The chain is built from TRBV25-1 and TRBJ1-2, with D possibly being TRBD1 (6 bases). CDR1 is MGHDK and CDR2 is SYGVNS in the germline V gene. This CDR3 has 11 amino acids. V lost 9 bases, J lost 4 bases, and 9 bases lay in between. The CDR3 is CARETGYGYTF. The CDR3 DNA sequence: TGTGCCAGGGAGACAGGCTATGGCTACACCTTC.

V usage is TRBV11-2 and J usage is TRBJ2-2, with D possibly matching TRBD2 (5 bases). The CDR3 runs 13 residues. Germline CDR1 reads SGHAT; CDR2 reads FQNNGV. The germline V and J ends were trimmed by 4 bases and 7 bases, with 10 bases remaining between them. CDR3 sequence reads: CASSSGRVGELFF. The CDR3 coding sequence is TGTGCCAGCAGCTCCGGGCGGGTCGGGGAGCTGTTTTTT.

This chain uses TRBV6-1 with TRBJ1-5, with a weak D call TRBD1 (6 bases). Trimming removed 2 bases at V and 4 bases at J, with 15 bases between. The CDR3 spans 16 residues. Germline loops: CDR1 MNHNS, CDR2 SASEGT. CDR3 coding DNA: TGTGCCAGCAGTGAAAGGGCAGGGGTTTTTAATCAGCCCCAGCATTTT. Encoded protein: CASSERAGVFNQPQHF.

This clonotype was detected a few times. The chain combines TRBV6-5 with TRBJ1-1; perhaps TRBD1 as D (6 bases). V dropped 4 bases and J dropped 1 base, with 13 bases sitting between them. This CDR3 comprises 15 residues. Germline assignment: CDR1 MNHEY and CDR2 SVGAGI. Here the CDR3 reads CASSWGGHRNTEAFF. DNA of the CDR3: TGTGCCAGCAGTTGGGGGGGGCACAGGAACACTGAAGCTTTCTTT.

This clonotype was recorded a few times. The chain couples TRBV7-9 to TRBJ1-1; maybe TRBD1 (5 bases). Per the germline V gene, CDR1 is SEHNR and CDR2 is FQNEAQ (reference sequence). V lost 4 bases, J lost 3 bases, and 18 bases lay in between. The CDR3 is 16 amino acids. CDR3 DNA sequence: TGTGCCAGCAGCTCTACTACCGGGGCGGCCTACACTGAAGCTTTCTTT. Residues: CASSSTTGAAYTEAFF.

This clonotype was seen at least ten times. This chain links TRBV12-3 or TRBV12-4 with TRBJ2-6; no firm D call. The CDR3 loop spans 15 amino acids. V was cut by 1 base and J by 0 bases, with 4 bases left in between. This CDR3 is CASSLGSSGANVLTF. In DNA, the CDR3 is TGTGCCAGCAGTTTAGGCAGCTCTGGGGCCAACGTCCTGACTTTC.

On this clonotype: A much bigger clone sits one base away, suggesting this may be a read error. This sequence joins TRBV20-1 and TRBJ2-7; D is possibly TRBD2 (6 bases). The CDR3 is 14 amino acids. Germline V gives CDR1 DFQATT, CDR2 SNEGSKA (reference sequence). The CDR3 spells CNARFGGNSYEQYF. The CDR3 DNA reads TGCAATGCTAGATTCGGGGGAAACTCCTACGAGCAGTACTTC.

This clonotype was picked up a small number of times. This sequence joins TRBV5-1 and TRBJ1-2; no reliable D call. Trimming took off 4 bases at V and 2 bases at J, with 12 bases between the two ends. This CDR3 is built from 14 residues. Germline-derived CDR1 and CDR2 are SGHRS and YFSETQ. The CDR3 loop is CASSPFPGNYGYTF. CDR3 DNA sequence: TGCGCCAGCAGCCCGTTCCCGGGAAACTATGGCTACACCTTC.

The table lists this clonotype with many counts. This chain uses TRBV12-3 or TRBV12-4 with TRBJ1-1; perhaps TRBD1 as D (6 bases). V lost 1 base, J lost 3 bases, and 15 bases lay in between. This CDR3 has 16 residues. The CDR3 nucleotides read TGTGCCAGCAGTTTAGATGGTGGGGCAGGGGACACTGAAGCTTTCTTT. It specifies CASSLDGGAGDTEAFF.

The chain carries TRBV3-1 and TRBJ2-1; maybe TRBD2 (5 bases). V was shortened by 4 bases and J by 6 bases, with 16 bases between the two germline ends. This CDR3 contains 15 residues. The germline V gene has CDR1 LGHDT and CDR2 YNNKEL (reference sequence). CDR3 sequence (DNA): TGTGCCAGCAGCCCGTTTCTGGGAGTGAGCAATGAGCAGTTCTTC. The encoded protein is CASSPFLGVSNEQFF.

In its sample, this clonotype was seen a few times. V gene TRBV7-2 combines with J gene TRBJ2-5, with 7 bases aligning to TRBD2. The CDR3 consists of 16 residues. With 1 base clipped from V and 5 bases from J, the junction kept 10 bases outside the gene matches. Germline CDR1 is SGHTA and CDR2 is FQGNSA. CDR3 bases: TGTGCCAGCAGCTTAGGTTCCTGGGGGGGAGTGGAGACCCAGTACTTC. Translation: CASSLGSWGGVETQYF.

V usage is TRBV6-5 and J usage is TRBJ1-2; 7 bases line up with TRBD1. Germline CDR1 is MNHEY and CDR2 is SVGAGI. With 4 bases clipped from V and 6 bases from J, the junction kept 11 bases outside the gene matches. The CDR3 contains 15 residues. CDR3 sequence: CASSLSKTGIDGYTF. DNA for the CDR3: TGTGCCAGCAGTTTATCCAAGACAGGGATCGATGGCTACACCTTC.

This clonotype was counted a few times. The J gene is TRBJ1-1, the V gene TRBV11-2; D ambiguous. CDR1 and CDR2 from the germline V gene are SGHAT and FQNNGV. This CDR3 region has 14 residues. V dropped 0 bases and J dropped 3 bases, with 8 bases sitting between them. As DNA, the CDR3 is TGTGCCAGCAGCTTAGACCTGCCGGACACTGAAGCTTTCTTT. Encoded protein: CASSLDLPDTEAFF. Filled out from reference TRBV11-2 and TRBJ1-1, the complete variable domain reads EAGVAQSPRYKIIEKRQSVAFWCNPISGHATLYWYQQILGQGPKLLIQFQNNGVVDDSQLPKDRFSAERLKGVDSTLKIQPAKLEDSAVYLCASSLDLPDTEAFFGQGTRLTVV.

This clonotype was counted ten times or more. The V and J genes are TRBV28 and TRBJ1-2; D unclear. Germline V lookup: CDR1 MDHEN, CDR2 SYDVKM. Between the trimmed V and J ends, which lost 2 bases and 4 bases, there was a span of 8 bases. The CDR3 contains 13 residues. CDR3 nucleotide sequence: TGTGCCAGCAGTTTAGAAGACGGCTATGGCTACACCTTC. This sequence encodes CASSLEDGYGYTF.

This clonotype occurred a few times. The CDR3 region is CASSEWLLGTGMRTEAFF. The DNA for the CDR3 is TGTGCCAGCAGTGAATGGTTGTTGGGGACAGGGATGAGGACTGAAGCTTTCTTT. The chain uses TRBV2 and TRBJ1-1, with 9 bases aligning to TRBD1. Unmatched junction bases numbered 15, after V lost 2 bases and J lost 5 bases. Per the germline V gene, CDR1 is SNHLY and CDR2 is FYNNEI. CDR3 length: 18 amino acids.

The rearrangement links TRBV6-1 to TRBJ2-1; perhaps TRBD1 as D (6 bases). V lost 6 bases and J 3 bases, leaving 15 bases between the germline ends. The V gene's germline CDR1 is MNHNS and CDR2 SASEGT. The CDR3 is 15 residues long. The CDR3 DNA sequence: TGTGCCAGCAGCTTCTTAGGGGGAGACTACAATGAGCAGTTCTTC. This gives the protein CASSFLGGDYNEQFF.

A few counts support this clonotype. The V and J genes are TRBV6-1 and TRBJ1-1, with TRBD1 as a possible D gene (5 bases). CDR1 is MNHNS, CDR2 SASEGT, per germline. Between the trimmed V and J ends, which lost 5 bases and 2 bases, there was a span of 21 bases. The CDR3 is made up of 17 amino acids. The CDR3 DNA sequence: TGTGCCAGCAGTACCGAGAGAGCTTCGGGGCCTAACACTGAAGCTTTCTTT. Protein sequence: CASSTERASGPNTEAFF.

This clonotype came up many times. The chain joins TRBV6-1 to TRBJ1-2; 7 bases agree with TRBD1. The CDR3 runs 15 residues. V was pared by 8 bases and J by 5 bases, with 14 bases of the junction left unmatched. Germline V gene lookup returns CDR1 MNHNS and CDR2 SASEGT. CDR3 DNA sequence: TGTGCCAGCGTTGCCCAACCGGGACAGCAATATGGCTACACCTTC. Translating gives CASVAQPGQQYGYTF.

This clonotype was seen at least ten times. The genes are TRBV28 and TRBJ2-7; 7 bases align to TRBD2. Trimming took 4 bases from V and 0 from J; bases not matched to a gene: 3. The CDR3 contains 14 residues. Germline V gene lookup returns CDR1 MDHEN and CDR2 SYDVKM. The CDR3 loop is CASSSGGSSYEQYF. CDR3 sequence (DNA): TGTGCCAGCAGTTCTGGCGGGAGCTCCTACGAGCAGTACTTC. Full variable domain (rest looked up from reference TRBV28 and TRBJ2-7): DVKVTQSSRYLVKRTGEKVFLECVQDMDHENMFWYRQDPGLGLRLIYFSYDVKMKEKGDIPEGYSVSREKKERFSLILESASTNQTSMYLCASSSGGSSYEQYFGPGTRLTVT.

Ten or more counts support this clonotype. The V and J genes are TRBV12-3 or TRBV12-4 and TRBJ2-1, with TRBD2 identical over 9 bases. The CDR3 length is 15 residues. V lost 7 bases, J lost 6 bases, and 10 bases stayed unmatched. The CDR3: CASTLSGSGGNEQFF. The CDR3 coding sequence is TGTGCCAGCACTCTTAGCGGGAGTGGGGGCAATGAGCAGTTCTTC.

Ten or more counts support this clonotype. V and J are TRBV3-1 and TRBJ2-2; possible D gene TRBD1, 5 bases. V was cut by 4 bases and J by 3 bases, with 9 bases left in between. The CDR3 extends over 14 amino acids. The germline V gene encodes CDR1 LGHDT and CDR2 YNNKEL (reference sequence). In nucleotides, the CDR3 is TGTGCCAGCAGCCCCAGGGTATACACCGGGGAGCTGTTTTTT. Its protein is CASSPRVYTGELFF.

This clonotype has a count of ten or more. The chain recombines TRBV28 with TRBJ2-2; TRBD2 might be the D (5 bases). CDR1 and CDR2 from the germline V gene are MDHEN and SYDVKM. This CDR3 contains 14 residues. V lost 9 bases and J lost 6, with 17 bases in between. CDR3 loop: CASSPHLEAGELFF. The CDR3 nucleotides read TGTGCCAGTAGTCCACACCTGGAGGCCGGGGAGCTGTTTTTT.

This sequence joins TRBV27 and TRBJ1-5, with D possibly matching TRBD1 (5 bases). V was pared by 0 bases and J by 3 bases, with 6 bases between. The CDR3 contains 14 residues. Germline CDR1 is MNHEY and CDR2 is SMNVEV (reference sequence). This CDR3 is CASSLSGVNQPQHF. In DNA, the CDR3 is TGTGCCAGCAGTTTATCAGGGGTCAATCAGCCCCAGCATTTT.

Ten or more counts support this clonotype. V is TRBV5-1 and J is TRBJ1-6; possibly TRBD1 for D (5 bases). From germline, CDR1 is SGHRS and CDR2 YFSETQ. The length of the CDR3 is 15 residues. V shed 0 bases and J shed 7 bases, with 11 bases lying between them. The CDR3 region is CASSLDGARNSPLHF. In DNA form, the CDR3 reads TGCGCCAGCAGCTTGGACGGGGCGCGAAATTCACCCCTCCACTTT.